This T cell receptor beta chain was captured by sequencing in a study of molecular identifiers for immune sequencing clone quantification. The V and J ends lost 4 bases and 1 base, in that order; junction bases with no gene match: 6. In germline, CDR1 is MNHEY, CDR2 SMNVEV (reference sequence). The CDR3 contains 16 residues. TCRdb passed the PCR reads through MiXCR, listing each CDR3 protein once. The sample holds just under 650,000 distinct CDR3 sequences; just under 20% are singletons and the top ten take roughly 0.9%. Preparation of naive CD8 libraries involved roughly 19,000 to 1,100,000 sorted cells and 10%, 30% or 50% RNA. When naive CD8 T cells were sorted, they were gated as CD8+CD4-CCR7+CD45RA+. This clonotype was picked up many times. What it binds is not known. Study-wide findings and caveats: Clones above 20 RNA copies held over 98% of effector molecules, under 1% in naive cells. Even with about a million naive cells present, spiked Jurkat TCR RNA from one cell was reportedly detectable.

This chain connects TRBV27 to TRBJ1-3, with TRBD1 identical over 8 bases. The sample consisted of naive CD8+ T cells from blood, with Jurkat cell RNA spiked in. Subset: FACS-sorted CD8+CD4-CCR7+CD45RA+ naive T cells. The TCR was taken from a human donor in good health. Some libraries in this study had Jurkat cell RNA spiked in. This CDR3 is CASSSRTGNSGNTIYF. In nucleotides, the CDR3 is TGTGCCAGCAGTTCCAGGACAGGGAATTCTGGAAACACCATATATTTT.